The 30 T cell receptor beta chains listed next were all sequenced from one sample in a study of response to subunit inactivated influenza vaccine. TCRdb analysed the RT-PCR reads with MiXCR anew, one entry per CDR3 protein. This table holds about 570,000 distinct CDR3 sequences, approximately 11% found once. The same specimen was also included in a second study, on T cells expressing NK-cell markers. Per that study: Researchers built TCR beta cDNA using 5'RACE template switching with UMIs.

The sample was PBMCs from blood, taken on the day of vaccination. The receptors originated from a man aged 45 to 65 who received an inactivated influenza vaccine.

The chain is built from TRBV20-1 and TRBJ1-2; 8 bases agree with TRBD1. J lost 7 bases, V lost 4 bases, and 8 bases had no gene match. Germline CDR1 DFQATT, CDR2 SNEGSKA (reference sequence). The CDR3 covers 13 residues. CDR3 in DNA: TGCAGTGCTACATGGACAGGGATCTTTGGCTACACCTTC. It is translated as CSATWTGIFGYTF.

This clonotype was detected a few times. The rearrangement uses TRBV7-9 and TRBJ2-2; 11 nucleotides align to TRBD1. The CDR3 is made up of 15 amino acids. Germline loops: CDR1 SEHNR, CDR2 FQNEAQ (reference sequence). J gave up 4 bases and V 8 bases, and 6 bases lay outside the gene matches. The CDR3 region has the DNA TGTGCCAGCGAAACCGGGACAGGGGGCACCGGGGAGCTGTTTTTT. It codes for CASETGTGGTGELFF.

This clonotype turned up a few times. V gene TRBV5-1 combines with J gene TRBJ1-3; D gene ambiguous. With 5 bases removed from V and 0 bases from J, the gap between germline ends came to 6 bases. CDR3 length: 13 amino acids. Germline CDR1 SGHRS, CDR2 YFSETQ. The CDR3 nucleotides are TGCGCCAGCAGTTCCGACTCTGGAAACACCATATATTTT. Its protein is CASSSDSGNTIYF.

The J gene is TRBJ2-2, the V gene TRBV6-1; tentatively, D is TRBD1 (5 bases). The CDR3 covers 15 residues. Trimming stripped 4 bases from V and 9 bases from J, with 18 bases between. Germline CDR1 is MNHNS and CDR2 is SASEGT. The CDR3 loop is CASSGGLRVLRELFF. The DNA for the CDR3 is TGTGCCAGCAGTGGGGGCCTCCGGGTTCTCCGGGAGCTGTTTTTT.

This clonotype was counted between two and nine times. The chain joins TRBV6-1 to TRBJ1-1, with D possibly TRBD1 on 6 matching bases. Between the trimmed V and J ends, which lost 5 bases and 1 base, there was a span of 11 bases. The CDR3 length is 14 residues. The germline V gene has CDR1 MNHNS and CDR2 SASEGT. The DNA of the CDR3 is TGTGCCAGCAGTCGAACGACAGGGAACACTGAAGCTTTCTTT. Its translation is CASSRTTGNTEAFF.

This clonotype was counted only a few times. This chain joins TRBV3-1 and TRBJ1-1, with D possibly TRBD1 on 5 matching bases. The V gene's germline CDR1 is LGHDT and CDR2 YNNKEL (reference sequence). The V gene lost 3 bases and the J gene lost 7 bases, with 9 bases spanning the gap. CDR3 length equals 12 residues. The CDR3 reads CASSQAGLEAFF. As DNA, the CDR3 is TGTGCCAGCAGCCAGGCGGGGCTTGAAGCTTTCTTT. The variable domain in full, completed from reference TRBV3-1 and TRBJ1-1, reads DTAVSQTPKYLVTQMGNDKSIKCEQNLGHDTMYWYKQDSKKFLKIMFSYNNKELIINETVPNRFSPKSPDKAHLNLHINSLELGDSAVYFCASSQAGLEAFFGQGTRLTVV.

The chain has TRBV27 and TRBJ2-7; 8 bases map to TRBD1. The CDR3 runs to 15 residues. The germline gives CDR1 MNHEY, CDR2 SMNVEV (reference sequence). V lost 5 bases, J lost 4 bases, and 10 bases stayed unmatched. This chain's CDR3 is CASSVGTGTLYEQYF. CDR3 coding DNA: TGTGCCAGCAGTGTTGGGACAGGAACCCTTTACGAGCAGTACTTC.

The chain combines TRBV7-2 with TRBJ2-1; D not resolved. The germline CDR1 and CDR2 sequences are SGHTA and FQGNSA. V dropped 1 base and J dropped 3 bases, with 10 bases sitting between them. This CDR3 is 15 amino acids long. Here the CDR3 reads CASSLGYGFYNEQFF. In nucleotides, the CDR3 is TGTGCCAGCAGCTTAGGGTACGGCTTCTACAATGAGCAGTTCTTC.

This chain links TRBV15 with TRBJ2-1, with 11 bases fitting TRBD2. The germline V gene has CDR1 LNHNV and CDR2 YYDKDF (reference sequence). This CDR3 is 19 amino acids long. The junction had 7 bases not matched to a gene; V was cut back by 0 bases and J by 0 bases. The CDR3 region has the DNA TGTGCCACCAGCAGAGACGGGACTAGCGGACCGAGCTCCTACAATGAGCAGTTCTTC. This gives the protein CATSRDGTSGPSSYNEQFF.

The sample holds many counts of this clonotype. CDR3 in DNA: TGTGCCAGCAGATCGACAGTCCAGCCCCAGCATTTT. Translation: CASRSTVQPQHF. The J gene is TRBJ1-5, the V gene TRBV12-3 or TRBV12-4, with a weak D call TRBD1 (5 bases). The CDR3 is 12 residues long. V lost 6 bases, J lost 7 bases, and 10 bases lay in between.

This clonotype was seen a few times. The gene calls are TRBV5-1 and TRBJ1-5; 9 bases are a match to TRBD1. CDR1 and CDR2 from the germline V gene are SGHRS and YFSETQ. The CDR3 runs to 15 residues. V was pared by 4 bases and J by 6 bases, with 8 bases of the junction left unmatched. The CDR3 region has the DNA TGCGCCAGCAGCGCGGGACAGGGAGGACTTCAGCCCCAGCATTTT. Translating gives CASSAGQGGLQPQHF.

V and J are TRBV5-1 and TRBJ1-1; D not certain. Germline CDR1 reads SGHRS; CDR2 reads YFSETQ. V shed 4 bases and J shed 2 bases, with 9 bases lying between them. The CDR3 runs to 13 residues. CDR3 sequence (DNA): TGCGCCAGCAGCGAGATAGCAAACACTGAAGCTTTCTTT. Translating gives CASSEIANTEAFF. Supplemented by reference TRBV5-1 and TRBJ1-1, the full variable domain reads KAGVTQTPRYLIKTRGQQVTLSCSPISGHRSVSWYQQTPGQGLQFLFEYFSETQRNKGNFPGRFSGRQFSNSRSEMNVSTLELGDSALYLCASSEIANTEAFFGQGTRLTVV.

The CDR3 coding sequence is TGCGCCAGCACCCTTGGTGGAACCTACTTCTCCTACGAGCAGTACTTC. It translates to CASTLGGTYFSYEQYF. The chain is built from TRBV5-1 and TRBJ2-7; no firm D call. The CDR3 runs 16 residues. V lost 6 bases and J 0 bases, leaving 19 bases between the germline ends. Germline loops: CDR1 SGHRS, CDR2 YFSETQ.

The chain employs TRBV4-1 and TRBJ1-6; D gene unclear. With 6 bases removed from V and 5 bases from J, the gap between germline ends came to 17 bases. Germline-derived CDR1 and CDR2 are MGHRA and YSYEKL. The CDR3 loop spans 16 amino acids. In DNA form, the CDR3 reads TGCGCCAGCAGAGAGGTCGGCAGCCTGAATAATTCACCCCTCCACTTT. Protein sequence: CASREVGSLNNSPLHF.

V usage is TRBV5-1 and J usage is TRBJ2-2; D ambiguous. Looked up from germline, CDR1 is SGHRS and CDR2 is YFSETQ. The CDR3 is 14 residues long. V dropped 2 bases and J dropped 4 bases, with 9 bases sitting between them. CDR3 bases: TGCGCCAGCAGCTTTACACATATCACCGGGGAGCTGTTTTTT. Protein: CASSFTHITGELFF.

This clonotype was counted only a few times. CDR3 bases: TGCAGTGCTAGCAGGGAGAGCTCCTACGAGCAGTACTTC. Its protein product is CSASRESSYEQYF. The chain joins TRBV20-1 to TRBJ2-7; TRBD1 or TRBD2 may be the D gene (5 bases each). Germline CDR1 is DFQATT and CDR2 is SNEGSKA (reference sequence). The CDR3 is 13 amino acids. The ends were cut back, 3 bases at V and 0 bases at J, with 9 bases in the middle.

Only a few counts were recorded for this clonotype. This chain links TRBV3-1 with TRBJ2-2; D possibly matches TRBD1 or TRBD2 (5 bases each). Trimming cost V 2 bases and J 6 bases, with 16 bases left between them. From germline, CDR1 is LGHDT and CDR2 YNNKEL (reference sequence). This CDR3 has 16 amino acids. DNA for the CDR3: TGTGCCAGCAGCCAAAGTCGGCAGGGACCGGCCGGGGAGCTGTTTTTT. Translating gives CASSQSRQGPAGELFF.

This clonotype was observed a handful of times. V is TRBV15 and J is TRBJ2-2; D is perhaps TRBD2 (7 bases). The CDR3 loop spans 16 amino acids. Trimming took 4 bases from V and 0 from J, leaving 12 bases between them. Germline values: CDR1 LNHNV, CDR2 YYDKDF (reference sequence). The CDR3 loop reads CATSKGRGPNTGELFF. Written as DNA, the CDR3 is TGTGCCACCAGCAAGGGGCGGGGGCCGAACACCGGGGAGCTGTTTTTT.

The chain carries TRBV9 and TRBJ2-1; 7 bases are shared with TRBD2. Germline CDR1 is SGDLS and CDR2 is YYNGEE. Losses at the gene ends were 4 bases for V and 0 bases for J; bases not matched to a gene: 7. The CDR3 runs to 16 residues. The CDR3 reads CASSRETSSSYNEQFF. In nucleotides, the CDR3 is TGTGCCAGCAGCCGCGAGACTAGCAGCTCCTACAATGAGCAGTTCTTC.

This clonotype has more than one count but fewer than ten. The rearrangement links TRBV7-2 to TRBJ1-6; maybe TRBD1 (6 bases). The CDR3 is 15 residues long. Per the germline V gene, CDR1 is SGHTA and CDR2 is FQGNSA. Trimming stripped 2 bases from V and 6 bases from J, with 11 bases between. DNA of the CDR3: TGTGCCAGCAGCTTATTTGGACAGAGTAATTCACCCCTCCACTTT. Translating it yields CASSLFGQSNSPLHF.

This clonotype occurred many times. V is TRBV11-2 and J is TRBJ2-5; 11 bases line up with TRBD2. The germline CDR1 and CDR2 sequences are SGHAT and FQNNGV. V was pared by 3 bases and J by 3 bases, with 3 bases of the junction left unmatched. There are 15 residues in the CDR3. The CDR3 protein is CASSLASGRKETQYF. The CDR3 coding sequence is TGTGCCAGCAGCTTGGCTAGCGGGAGGAAAGAGACCCAGTACTTC.

This clonotype was seen more than once but under ten times. This chain connects TRBV20-1 to TRBJ2-3; TRBD2 matches 16 bases. V lost 3 bases to trimming and J lost 4 bases; unmatched junction nucleotides: 19. The CDR3 is made up of 21 amino acids. Germline V gene lookup returns CDR1 DFQATT and CDR2 SNEGSKA (reference sequence). CDR3 residues: CSASSSWGTSGREFSPDTQYF. Written as DNA, the CDR3 is TGCAGTGCTAGTAGTTCATGGGGGACTAGCGGGAGGGAGTTTTCCCCAGATACGCAGTATTTT.

This clonotype was observed many times. V gene TRBV4-2 combines with J gene TRBJ2-5, with 9 bases that match TRBD2. The CDR3 has 16 residues. CDR1 and CDR2 (germline): LGHNA, YNFKEQ. V lost 1 base and J lost 5; bases outside the gene matches: 8. The CDR3 sequence: CASSQGPGLAMETQYF. DNA of the CDR3: TGTGCCAGCAGCCAAGGTCCGGGACTAGCTATGGAGACCCAGTACTTC.

CDR3 amino acids: CASSPRRQGLGETQYF. The CDR3 nucleotides are TGTGCCAGCAGCCCGAGACGACAGGGGTTAGGAGAGACCCAGTACTTC. The chain employs TRBV7-2 and TRBJ2-5, with 8 bases matching TRBD1. CDR3 length equals 16 residues. Per the germline V gene, CDR1 is SGHTA and CDR2 is FQGNSA. V trimming: 5 bases; J trimming: 4 bases; junction bases outside the gene matches: 12.

This sequence joins TRBV30 and TRBJ2-7; a weak D match, TRBD2 (5 bases). Trimming pared 1 base from V and 2 bases from J, leaving 6 bases between. CDR3 length: 12 amino acids. Germline lookup yields CDR1 GTSNPN and CDR2 SVGIG (reference sequence). CDR3 sequence reads: CAWSGGAYEQYF. The CDR3 DNA reads TGTGCCTGGAGTGGGGGAGCCTACGAGCAGTACTTC.

This clonotype was picked up many times. The chain joins TRBV15 to TRBJ2-2; D not certain. The CDR3 has 15 residues. V lost 1 base, J lost 3 bases, and 9 bases lay in between. The germline V gene has CDR1 LNHNV and CDR2 YYDKDF (reference sequence). The CDR3 loop is CATSRGGLYTGELFF. The DNA for the CDR3 is TGTGCCACCAGCAGAGGTGGCCTATACACCGGGGAGCTGTTTTTT.

This clonotype was seen repeatedly, ten times or more. The chain combines TRBV12-3 or TRBV12-4 with TRBJ2-7; D unresolved. Trimming took 2 bases from V and 4 from J, leaving 12 bases between them. The CDR3 has 14 residues. The CDR3 bases are TGTGCCAGCAGTTTATCGCAGGTTACTTACGAGCAGTACTTC. Translation: CASSLSQVTYEQYF.

This chain uses TRBV29-1 with TRBJ2-3; TRBD2 matches 9 bases. This CDR3 contains 17 residues. J gave up 3 bases and V 3 bases, and 13 bases lay outside the gene matches. Per the germline V gene, CDR1 is SQVTM and CDR2 is ANQGSEA. CDR3 in amino acids: CSVDRASGEHNTDTQYF. In nucleotides, the CDR3 is TGCAGCGTTGACCGGGCTAGCGGGGAACATAATACAGATACGCAGTATTTT.

Concerning this clonotype: One base away lies a much larger clone, so this may be a sequencing read error. The J gene is TRBJ2-2, the V gene TRBV28; D gene unclear. CDR3 size: 14 residues. Germline values: CDR1 MDHEN, CDR2 SYDVKM. Trimming shortened V by 6 bases and J by 5 bases, and 13 bases separated the two germline ends. The CDR3 sequence: CASRSNTLTGELFF. DNA of the CDR3: TGTGCCAGCAGATCGAACACGCTTACCGGGGAGCTGTTTTTT.

The gene calls are TRBV4-1 and TRBJ2-7, with D tentatively TRBD1 or TRBD2 (5 bases each). The V and J ends lost 1 base and 1 base respectively, with 14 bases between them. The CDR3 totals 16 residues. The germline gives CDR1 MGHRA, CDR2 YSYEKL. The CDR3 nucleotides read TGCGCCAGCAGCCAAGTCACAAGGGACGGATCCTACGAGCAGTACTTC. Amino acids: CASSQVTRDGSYEQYF.